Listed below are T cell receptor beta chains from one sample, sequenced in a study of blood T cell dynamics during melanoma immunotherapy. Produced via immunoSEQ multiplex PCR; TCRdb's table is partial and in-frame only. The repertoire consists of around 5,000 clones, with roughly 84% occurring once and the leading ten covering under 13%. The sample was blood, taken from a patient treated with checkpoint blockade. The receptors derive from a human donor with melanoma. Each CDR3 is given with its conserved first and last residue.

j_call v_call cdr3_aa
TRBJ1-5 TRBV6-5 CASRLTQGDQPQHF
TRBJ1-2 TRBV6-5 CASRTSANYGYTF
TRBJ1-3 TRBV9 CASSVGGLGNTIYF
TRBJ2-7 TRBV2 CASTPGQGRSYEQYF
TRBJ2-7 TRBV28 CASSRLDTYEQYF
TRBJ1-4 TRBV10-3 CATRTGTNEKLFF
TRBJ1-4 TRBV10-1 CASSRNEKLFF
TRBJ2-7 TRBV19 CASSSTETAYEQYF
TRBJ2-7 TRBV5-1 CASSLLDEQYF
TRBJ2-7 TRBV28 CASRGLAGVYEQYF
TRBJ2-7 TRBV28 CASSELFQRELGEQYF
TRBJ1-2 TRBV7-2 CASSLGEGNNYGYTF
TRBJ1-1 TRBV19 CASSIAQDRWVAEAFF
TRBJ2-7 TRBV7-2 CASSPGGRGEKQYF